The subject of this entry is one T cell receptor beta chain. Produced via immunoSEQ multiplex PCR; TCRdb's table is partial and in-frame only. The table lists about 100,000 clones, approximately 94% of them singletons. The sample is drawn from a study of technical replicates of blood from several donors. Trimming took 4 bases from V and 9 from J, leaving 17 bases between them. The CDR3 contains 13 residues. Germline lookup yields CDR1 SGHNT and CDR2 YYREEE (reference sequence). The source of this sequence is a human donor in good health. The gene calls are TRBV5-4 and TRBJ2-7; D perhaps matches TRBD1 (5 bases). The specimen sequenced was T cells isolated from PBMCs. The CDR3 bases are TGTGCCAGCAGCGACAAGGTTAGGGGCGGGCAGTACTTC. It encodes CASSDKVRGGQYF. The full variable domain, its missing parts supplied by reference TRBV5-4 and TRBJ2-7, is ETGVTQSPTHLIKTRGQQVTLRCSSQSGHNTVSWYQQALGQGPQFIFQYYREEENGRGNFPPRFSGLQFPNYSSELNVNALELDDSALYLCASSDKVRGGQYFGPGTRLTVT.